This entry is about one T cell receptor beta chain. Its antigen remains unknown. With 60 Vbeta and 13 Jbeta primers, the PCR was carried out. The table came from immunoSEQ multiplex PCR; TCRdb's copy has only in-frame clones and leaves some out. Among approximately 70,000 clones listed, about 74% were seen once. Trimming removed 7 bases at V and 4 bases at J, with 26 bases between. CDR3 length equals 18 residues. Germline V lookup: CDR1 MNHEY, CDR2 SMNVEV (reference sequence). As for the donors, each was a healthy bone marrow donor. Despite likely unrecorded immune exposures, the donors were nominally healthy at the time of sampling. The entry originates in a study of cytomegalovirus exposure and HLA in healthy donors. General observations from the study: Reportedly, HLA-A and HLA-B alleles of most subjects were accurately predicted from TCR beta. Presence/absence analyses supposed approximately even sequencing depth among donors.

The source of this sequence is a human donor in good health. Material: PBMCs. V usage is TRBV27 and J usage is TRBJ1-5; a weak D match, TRBD1 (5 bases). CDR3 sequence: CASNPTDLGFGENQPQHF. CDR3 bases: TGTGCCAGCAACCCGACAGACCTAGGGTTCGGAGAGAATCAGCCCCAGCATTTT.